This T cell receptor beta chain was identified in a study of blood T cell repertoires in COVID-19 (dated by TCRdb to about 2020). About the full investigation: The collaborator samples originated in the United States, Italy and Spain and spanned the acute and convalescent phases of COVID-19. The material from the prospective study consisted of cDNA or gDNA derived from T cells, B-cell-depleted T cells, or PBMCs. Deeply sampled blood TCRbeta repertoires from subjects exposed to, actively infected with, or recovered from COVID-19 were included in the dataset. A freely available public database, intended as a resource for researchers studying the immune response to SARS-CoV-2, is where the repertoires were released. Samples came from the ongoing ImmuneRACE study (first 160 participants) plus 1,254 subjects from 6 global collaborators. A de-identified subject ID, COVID-19 status, age in years and sex were almost always included in the sample metadata. Where available, HLA class I and class II types were obtained from metadata supplied by the sample provider rather than from assay-based typing.

There are 14 amino acids in the CDR3, from cysteine to phenylalanine inclusive. Only the CDR3 DNA is retained, 42 bases long and in frame from the first base. Trimming removed 0 bases from V and 4 bases from J, leaving 7 bases between the germline ends. Per the germline V gene, MRHNA is the CDR1 and SNTAGT is the CDR2. The immunoSEQ Assay, a bias-controlled multiplex PCR, was used to amplify TCRbeta CDR3 regions from genomic DNA. The original methods were these. Within the assay, amplification of reference gene primers was used to estimate how many nucleated cells each sample contained. To quantify the absolute abundance of each unique TCRbeta CDR3 rearrangement, sequence reads were collapsed and filtered. For each sample, productive Simpson clonality was calculated by taking the square root of Simpson's diversity index across productive rearrangements. This immuneACCESS table, as held by TCRdb, lists in-frame sequences with V and J called but not all clones. Of the missing ones, under half trace to an unresolved V gene in checked studies; the others have no known cause. The D gene and trimming were derived from the DNA, and the V and J assignments and clone size from that table. The sample table contains 200,000 to 250,000 clones; only one count was recorded for 65% to 90% of them. The leading ten clones occupy around 9% of the sample.

Findings and caveats that apply to the study as a whole: The amount of clinical and demographic metadata varied by source and participant and was provided uncurated.

Remarks on this clone: Its target antigen remains unknown. No clone much larger than this one lies a single base away; base qualities are absent.

Enrolling through a virtual design, the prospective study's participants ranged in age from roughly 18 to 90 years and lived across about two dozen United States geographic areas. Cohort assignment in the prospective study relied on participant-reported clinical history from a screening survey and a study questionnaire. In the prospective study, whole blood, serum and a nasopharyngeal or oropharyngeal swab were collected from each participant by mobile phlebotomists. Prospective study participants could optionally give additional blood draws and questionnaires over a roughly 2-month period. Before DNA extraction, prospective study blood samples were shipped either frozen or at room temperature.

The sequence links TRBV6-4 to TRBJ2-1; D gene: possibly TRBD1, on 6 matching bases. The sample comprised PBMCs or T cells enriched from blood (not recorded which). This clonotype was obtained from a woman aged 45-65 years with acute COVID-19. The CDR3 loop reads CASSDSGAYNEQFF. Here is the DNA: TGTGCCAGCAGTGACTCGGGGGCATACAATGAGCAGTTCTTC.